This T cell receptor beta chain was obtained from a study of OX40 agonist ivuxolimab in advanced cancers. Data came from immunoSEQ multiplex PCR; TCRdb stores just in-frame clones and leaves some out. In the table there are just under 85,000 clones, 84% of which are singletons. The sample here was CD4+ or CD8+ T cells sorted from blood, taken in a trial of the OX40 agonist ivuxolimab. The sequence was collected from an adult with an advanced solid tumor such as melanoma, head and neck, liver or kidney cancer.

CDR3 amino acids: CASRAGQGATEAFF. CDR3 in DNA: TGTGCCAGCAGGGCGGGACAGGGGGCAACTGAAGCTTTCTTT. This rearrangement joins TRBV6-5 to TRBJ1-1; 12 bases align to TRBD1. J gave up 5 bases and V 6 bases, and 4 bases lay outside the gene matches. The CDR3 consists of 14 residues. Germline V gives CDR1 MNHEY, CDR2 SVGAGI.